This T cell receptor (beta chain) stems from a study of CD8 T cells in Susac syndrome. An input of about 0.5 to 1 ug of RNA was subjected to reverse transcription using random hexamers. The immunoSEQ assay covered 54 Vbeta and 13 Jbeta segments for CDR3. In TCRdb, the immunoSEQ multiplex PCR reads were re-called with MiXCR into one record per CDR3 protein. The data contain about 150,000 distinct CDR3 sequences, 85% to 95% of them singletons. The sequenced target, TCR beta, came from blood CD8+ and CD4+ T cells. The multiple sclerosis controls were treatment-naive patients, and their relapsing-remitting disease was stable or active. Germline values: CDR1 SGHDN, CDR2 FVKESK. V was clipped by 0 bases and J by 4 bases, with 7 bases between them. The CDR3 length is 14 residues.

The sequenced sample was CD4+ T cells from PBMCs. This clonotype originated in a human donor with multiple sclerosis. The J gene is TRBJ2-1, the V gene TRBV14; no reliable D call. The CDR3 DNA reads as TGTGCCAGCAGCCAAGATACAGAATACAATGAGCAGTTCTTC. Protein product: CASSQDTEYNEQFF.